This TCR beta chain was sequenced for a study of OX40 agonist ivuxolimab in advanced cancers. About the investigation overall: The costimulatory receptor OX40 (CD134) was targeted by ivuxolimab, a fully human IgG2 agonistic monoclonal antibody. Prior anti-PD-1, anti-PD-L1 or anti-CTLA-4 therapy was permitted, and checkpoint inhibitors had been received by less than 45% of dose-escalation patients. Among the 52 dose-escalation patients, about 20 had hepatocellular carcinoma, approximately 15 melanoma, 9 renal cell carcinoma and 9 head and neck cancer. The dose-escalation cohort was about 86% male with a mean age of roughly 60 years, ranging from about 23 to 85. Partial responses occurred in three dose-escalation patients, of whom one had hepatocellular carcinoma and two had cutaneous melanoma. Intravenous ivuxolimab was administered to patients every 2 weeks at six dose levels: 0.01, 0.1, 0.3, 1.5, 3 and 10 mg/kg. The paper reports the monotherapy dose-escalation portion (N of about 56 patients) of the phase I ivuxolimab trial. The point of sequencing TCRbeta in the periphery was to test whether ivuxolimab changed TCR sequence diversity and drove clonal T-cell expansion. General study outcomes and caveats: The antigen specificity of the clonally expanded peripheral T cells was not determined. After ivuxolimab, expanded clones were on average more numerous among CD8+ T cells than among CD4+ T cells. Low levels of normalized T-cell clonal expansion were also shown by some nonresponding patients. Clonal expansion of both CD4+ and CD8+ blood T cells was observed from baseline to week 6 at doses 0.1 to 3.0 mg/kg. Partial responders in the 0.1-3.0 mg/kg groups had among the lowest normalized peripheral clonal expansion, especially among CD8+ T cells.

Counted from cysteine to phenylalanine, this CDR3 has 18 amino acids. Left in the record is the CDR3 DNA by itself, 54 bases read in frame from the first base. V sheds 7 bases and J sheds 0 bases, leaving 22 bases between their ends. In the germline V gene, CDR1 corresponds to MRHNA and CDR2 to SNTAGT. The trial excluded patients who had a history of autoimmune disease or were on systemic immunosuppression. Peripheral blood for TCR sequencing was drawn from every dose cohort at baseline, at cycle 4 day 1 and at cycle 7 day 1. Samples came from an open-label, multicenter, first-in-human phase I dose-escalation trial of ivuxolimab. The trial enrolled adults with locally advanced or metastatic head and neck squamous cell, hepatocellular, melanoma or renal cell carcinoma. Before TCR sequencing, CD4+ T cells and CD8+ T cells from peripheral blood were sorted into separate populations. This clone was seen once. Its antigen has not been determined. No base quality information exists; no much larger clone differs at one position.

To sequence the TCRbeta CDR3 region, genomic DNA was isolated from the sorted cells. The immunoSEQ Assay was used to sequence the TCRbeta CDR3 regions. TCRdb obtained this table from immuneACCESS and retained in-frame rearrangements with V and J assigned. These tables miss some clones; where compared with another copy, unresolved V genes account for less than half of the shortfall, and the remainder is unexplained. The sample has tens of thousands of clones on record, around 86% of them singletons. The ten largest clones take up less than 0.4% of the sample. This sequence was found in an adult with an advanced solid tumor such as melanoma, head and neck, liver or kidney cancer. The sample here was CD4+ or CD8+ T cells sorted from blood, taken in a trial of the OX40 agonist ivuxolimab. This chain is built from TRBV6-4 and TRBJ1-5, with TRBD1 as a weak D call on 6 bases. Here is the DNA: TGTGCCAGCATTAAAGGTCCGGGACAAATGATTAGCAATCAGCCCCAGCATTTT. This translates into CASIKGPGQMISNQPQHF.